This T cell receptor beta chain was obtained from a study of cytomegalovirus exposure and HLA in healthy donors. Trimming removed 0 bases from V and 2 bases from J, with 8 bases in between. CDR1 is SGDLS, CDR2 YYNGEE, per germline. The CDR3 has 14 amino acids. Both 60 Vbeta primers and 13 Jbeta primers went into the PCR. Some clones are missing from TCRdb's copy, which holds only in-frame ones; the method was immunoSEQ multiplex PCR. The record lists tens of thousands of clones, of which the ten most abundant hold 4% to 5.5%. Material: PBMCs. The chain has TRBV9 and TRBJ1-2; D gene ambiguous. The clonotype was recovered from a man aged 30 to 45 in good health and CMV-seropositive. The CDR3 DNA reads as TGTGCCAGCAGCGTAGACCAGGCAAACTATGGCTACACCTTC. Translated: CASSVDQANYGYTF.